This record concerns one T cell receptor (beta chain) sequence. The antigen it binds to is not known. Base quality data are lacking; no much larger clone is found one base away. RNA was extracted with the RNeasy kit and roughly 0.45 to 1 ug was reverse transcribed using random hexamers. TCR beta CDR3 regions were amplified with the immunoSEQ multiplex PCR assay covering 54 Vbeta and 13 Jbeta segments. PCR amplification bias was corrected using a synthetic template baseline for primer optimization and computational correction. Turning to the authors' computational methods: Only productive sequences were kept, with reads annotated to V, D and J genes according to IMGT and analyzed in immunoSEQ Analyzer. Clonality was calculated as one minus the Shannon entropy normalized by log2 of the number of productive unique sequences. Public and private clones were assessed among the 100 most prevalent clones of each patient and control. Susac-specific clones were defined as absent from healthy and MS cohorts, about 1,000 published viral clones and other ImmuneACCESS disease sequences. In TCRdb, the public reads were trimmed at Q25 with fastp and aligned with MiXCR, with productive beta chains retained. Rows with a matching CDR3 protein are joined into one entry that keeps the most common DNA and genes. The V and J calls and clone size come from TCRdb's table, not from the authors' own analysis. Across this sample there are about 71,000 distinct CDR3 sequences, with 95% to 96% seen only once. The ten largest clones take up approximately 0.1% of the sample.

Trimming removed 5 bases from V and 5 bases from J; the gene matches leave 10 bases unexplained. From a lookup of the germline V gene, CDR1 and CDR2 are SGHTA and FQGNSA. Reading from cysteine to phenylalanine, the CDR3 counts 17 amino acids. The read is trimmed to its CDR3 DNA, 51 bases read in frame from base 1. High-throughput TCR beta sequencing profiled peripheral blood CD8+ and CD4+ T cells from healthy donors, Susac syndrome patients and multiple sclerosis patients. The multiple sclerosis controls were treatment-naive patients who had stable or active relapsing-remitting disease and met the revised McDonald criteria. Bulk CD8+ and CD4+ T cells were purified by magnetic negative isolation, while CD8+ TEMRA cells were enriched using FACS. Blood was collected in EDTA tubes and processed within 24 hours, with PBMCs isolated through density gradient centrifugation. PBMCs intended for TCR sequencing were cryopreserved in liquid nitrogen and thawed later in a water bath at 37 degrees C. A purity of at least 90% was achieved for sorted or isolated CD4+, CD8+ and CD8+ TEMRA cells.

The data are from a study of CD8 T cells in Susac syndrome (dated by TCRdb to about 2019). Notes on the research overall: The study used repertoire sequencing to test whether antigen drove CD8+ T cell activation and differentiation in Susac syndrome.

Study-wide findings and limitations: The study acknowledged that relatively few individuals were included in the TCR sequencing and HLA analysis.

The sequence joins TRBV7-2 to TRBJ2-5; 14 bases in between match TRBD2. Input material: CD4+ T cells from PBMCs. The clonotype was recovered from a human donor with multiple sclerosis. The sequenced DNA: TGTGCCAGCAGCCCCCCAGGACTAGCGGGGGGACGGGAGACCCAGTACTTC. Its amino acids are CASSPPGLAGGRETQYF.